This TCR beta chain derives from a study of T cell changes during pregnancy in multiple sclerosis. TCRdb's table, derived via immunoSEQ multiplex PCR, lists solely in-frame clones and lacks some. The table includes about 36,000 clones, 89% detected once. The CDR3 runs 17 residues. After removal of 6 bases from V and 2 bases from J, the junction contained 16 bases not matched to a gene. Germline V gene lookup returns CDR1 SNHLY and CDR2 FYNNEI. The chain employs TRBV2 and TRBJ2-7; 7 bases agree with TRBD2. The TCR originated in a female donor with multiple sclerosis, enrolled in a pregnancy study. This specimen was CD8+ T cells from peripheral blood mononuclear cells, taken in the third trimester of pregnancy. CDR3 amino acids: CASSGILGLADPYEQYF. The CDR3 nucleotides read TGTGCCAGCAGCGGGATTTTGGGGCTAGCGGACCCCTACGAGCAGTACTTC.